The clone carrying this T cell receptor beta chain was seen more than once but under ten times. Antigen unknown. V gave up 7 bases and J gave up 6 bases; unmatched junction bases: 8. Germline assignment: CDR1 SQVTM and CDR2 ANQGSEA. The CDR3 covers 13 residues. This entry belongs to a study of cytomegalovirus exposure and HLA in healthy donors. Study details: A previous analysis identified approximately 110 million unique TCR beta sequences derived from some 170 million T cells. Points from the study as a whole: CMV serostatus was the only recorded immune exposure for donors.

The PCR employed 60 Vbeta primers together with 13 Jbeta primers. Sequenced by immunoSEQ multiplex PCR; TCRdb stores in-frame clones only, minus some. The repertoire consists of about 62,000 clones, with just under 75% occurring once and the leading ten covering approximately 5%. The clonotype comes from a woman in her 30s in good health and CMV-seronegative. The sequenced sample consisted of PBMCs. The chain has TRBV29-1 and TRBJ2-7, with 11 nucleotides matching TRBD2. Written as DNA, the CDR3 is TGCAGCGCAAGTCTGGGACTAGCGGTCGAGCAGTACTTC. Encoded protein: CSASLGLAVEQYF.